Shown below are 10 T cell receptor beta chains from a single sample sequenced in a study of HIV-infected children after antiretroviral therapy interruption. Regarding treatment: PENTA 11 planned treatment interruption arm or continuous ART arm. RNA-based 3' RACE libraries used unique molecular identifiers. MiXCR, run by TCRdb on the 3' RACE reads, gives a single entry per CDR3 protein. The profile shows about 4,000 distinct CDR3 sequences, about 5% of them singletons. This sample comprised CD45RO+ CD8+ T cells from PBMCs, pooled from several time points, obtained from a donor given antiretroviral therapy, either interrupted or continuous. Subset indicated: memory CD8+ CD45RO+ CD45RA- T cells. These receptor sequences come from a pool of human donors with HIV.

This clonotype is medium-sized within its sample. The V gene is TRBV7-2, the J gene TRBJ2-3; D is uncertain. From germline, CDR1 is SGHTA and CDR2 FQGNSA. Trimming cost V 3 bases and J 3 bases, with 16 bases left between them. The CDR3 sequence is 16 residues long. Written as DNA, the CDR3 is TGTGCCAGCAGCTTTAGTATGGTCGGACCGACAGATACGCAGTATTTT. Translating it yields CASSFSMVGPTDTQYF.

This clonotype has just a few counts. The chain couples TRBV3-1 to TRBJ1-1; D unresolved. This CDR3 is built from 14 residues. V was trimmed by 3 bases and J by 0 bases, leaving 8 bases between them. Looked up from germline, CDR1 is LGHDT and CDR2 is YNNKEL (reference sequence). CDR3 coding DNA: TGTGCCAGCAGCCAGCGGAATTTGAACACTGAAGCTTTCTTT. Its protein product is CASSQRNLNTEAFF.

This clonotype was seen more than once but under ten times. The rearrangement uses TRBV20-1 and TRBJ1-2; possible D gene TRBD1, 5 bases. CDR3 size: 13 residues. V was pared by 6 bases and J by 3 bases, with 14 bases between. Per the germline V gene, CDR1 is DFQATT and CDR2 is SNEGSKA (reference sequence). The CDR3 here is CSAPSGDYYGYTF. CDR3 DNA sequence: TGCAGTGCGCCTTCCGGGGACTACTATGGCTACACCTTC.

This clonotype is medium-sized by share. This rearrangement joins TRBV6-1 to TRBJ2-7, with TRBD2 as a possible D gene (6 bases). The germline gives CDR1 MNHNS, CDR2 SASEGT. This CDR3 is 12 amino acids long. V dropped 3 bases and J dropped 3 bases, with 6 bases sitting between them. The CDR3 DNA reads TGTGCCAGCAGTGACGGGAGCTACGAGCAGTACTTC. Protein sequence: CASSDGSYEQYF.

This clonotype was found many times. This chain links TRBV6-4 with TRBJ2-2, with no clear D. Trimming removed 2 bases at V and 6 bases at J, with 1 base between. The germline V gene has CDR1 MRHNA and CDR2 SNTAGT. CDR3 size: 11 residues. CDR3 region: CASSDAGELFF. The CDR3 bases are TGTGCCAGCAGTGACGCCGGGGAGCTGTTTTTT.

By share, this clonotype ranks as medium-sized. The chain combines TRBV11-2 with TRBJ2-3, with D possibly being TRBD2 (5 bases). V shed 1 base and J shed 6 bases, with 5 bases lying between them. The germline V gene has CDR1 SGHAT and CDR2 FQNNGV. This CDR3 contains 12 residues. The CDR3: CASSLGGDTQYF. Here the CDR3 DNA reads TGTGCCAGCAGCTTAGGAGGGGATACGCAGTATTTT.

Many counts were recorded for this clonotype. J is TRBJ2-1 and V is TRBV20-1; 9 nucleotides line up with TRBD2. The V gene's germline CDR1 is DFQATT and CDR2 SNEGSKA (reference sequence). V gave up 3 bases and J gave up 8 bases; unmatched junction bases: 14. The CDR3 is made up of 16 amino acids. The CDR3 DNA reads as TGCAGTGCTAGGGACACCGGGACTAGCTTTCCGGATGAGCAGTTCTTC. Protein product: CSARDTGTSFPDEQFF.

This clonotype was recorded many times. V usage is TRBV28 and J usage is TRBJ1-5; 8 nucleotides line up with TRBD1. With V trimmed by 2 bases and J by 6 bases, 9 bases remained unmatched. The CDR3 spans 16 residues. Germline loops: CDR1 MDHEN, CDR2 SYDVKM. The CDR3 sequence is CASSLMRAGGVQPQHF. The CDR3 bases are TGTGCCAGCAGTTTAATGAGGGCAGGGGGCGTTCAGCCCCAGCATTTT.

This clonotype qualifies as medium-sized (0.01 to 0.1%). The chain uses TRBV6-1 and TRBJ1-2; no reliable D call. CDR1 and CDR2 (germline): MNHNS, SASEGT. The CDR3 spans 15 residues. V lost 2 bases to trimming and J lost 4 bases, with 14 bases between them. CDR3 sequence: CASSEKGILAYGYTF. CDR3 bases: TGTGCCAGCAGTGAAAAGGGAATCCTCGCCTATGGCTACACCTTC.

This clonotype is judged medium-sized (0.01 to 0.1%). The chain joins TRBV7-3 to TRBJ1-1; a weak D match, TRBD1 (5 bases). The CDR3 runs 13 residues. Looked up from germline, CDR1 is SGHTA and CDR2 is FQGTGA. V was cut by 6 bases and J by 10 bases, with 18 bases left in between. CDR3 in DNA: TGTGCCAGCAGTCCCGGGACGCCGATTGGAGCTTTCTTT. It is translated as CASSPGTPIGAFF.